This T cell receptor (beta chain) stems from a study of blood T cell repertoires in COVID-19. Generated by immunoSEQ multiplex PCR, the TCRdb table keeps only in-frame clones and is missing some. The sample carries 100,000 to 150,000 clones, approximately 82% recorded once. Germline lookup yields CDR1 MNHEY and CDR2 SMNVEV (reference sequence). This CDR3 has 17 residues. Trimming cost V 3 bases and J 6 bases; bases outside gene matches: 9. Sequencing was performed on peripheral blood. This rearrangement joins TRBV27 to TRBJ1-6; 9 nucleotides match TRBD1. The source is a woman in her forties or fifties with acute or convalescent COVID-19. The CDR3 nucleotides are TGTGCCAGCAGTTTTACCCCGGGACAGGGTATTAATTCACCCCTCCACTTT. Amino acid sequence: CASSFTPGQGINSPLHF.